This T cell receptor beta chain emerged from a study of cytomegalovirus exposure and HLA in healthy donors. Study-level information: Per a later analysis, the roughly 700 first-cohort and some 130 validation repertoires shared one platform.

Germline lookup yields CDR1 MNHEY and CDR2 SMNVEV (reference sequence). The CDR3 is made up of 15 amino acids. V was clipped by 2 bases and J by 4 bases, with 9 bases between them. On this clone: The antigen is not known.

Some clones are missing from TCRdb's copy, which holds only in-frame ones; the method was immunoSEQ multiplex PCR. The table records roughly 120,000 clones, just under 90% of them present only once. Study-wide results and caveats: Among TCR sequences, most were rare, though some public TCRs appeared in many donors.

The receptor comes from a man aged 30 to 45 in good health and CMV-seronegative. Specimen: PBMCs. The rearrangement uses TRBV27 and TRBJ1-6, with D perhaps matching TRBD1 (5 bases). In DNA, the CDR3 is TGTGCCAGCAGTTTAATCCAGGGTTATAATTCACCCCTCCACTTT. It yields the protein CASSLIQGYNSPLHF.